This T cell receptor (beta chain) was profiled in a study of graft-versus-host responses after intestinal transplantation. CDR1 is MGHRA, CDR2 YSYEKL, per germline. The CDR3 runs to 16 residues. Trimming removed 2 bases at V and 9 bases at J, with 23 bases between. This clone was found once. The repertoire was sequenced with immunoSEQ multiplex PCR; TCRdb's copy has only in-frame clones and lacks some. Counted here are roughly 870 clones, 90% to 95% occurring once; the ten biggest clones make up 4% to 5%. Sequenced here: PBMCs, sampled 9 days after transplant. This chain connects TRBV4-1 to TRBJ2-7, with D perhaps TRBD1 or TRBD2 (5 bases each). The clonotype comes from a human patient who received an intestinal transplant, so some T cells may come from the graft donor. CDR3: CASSQRRTGTKKLQYF. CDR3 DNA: TGCGCCAGCAGCCAAAGAAGAACCGGGACGAAAAAATTGCAGTACTTC.